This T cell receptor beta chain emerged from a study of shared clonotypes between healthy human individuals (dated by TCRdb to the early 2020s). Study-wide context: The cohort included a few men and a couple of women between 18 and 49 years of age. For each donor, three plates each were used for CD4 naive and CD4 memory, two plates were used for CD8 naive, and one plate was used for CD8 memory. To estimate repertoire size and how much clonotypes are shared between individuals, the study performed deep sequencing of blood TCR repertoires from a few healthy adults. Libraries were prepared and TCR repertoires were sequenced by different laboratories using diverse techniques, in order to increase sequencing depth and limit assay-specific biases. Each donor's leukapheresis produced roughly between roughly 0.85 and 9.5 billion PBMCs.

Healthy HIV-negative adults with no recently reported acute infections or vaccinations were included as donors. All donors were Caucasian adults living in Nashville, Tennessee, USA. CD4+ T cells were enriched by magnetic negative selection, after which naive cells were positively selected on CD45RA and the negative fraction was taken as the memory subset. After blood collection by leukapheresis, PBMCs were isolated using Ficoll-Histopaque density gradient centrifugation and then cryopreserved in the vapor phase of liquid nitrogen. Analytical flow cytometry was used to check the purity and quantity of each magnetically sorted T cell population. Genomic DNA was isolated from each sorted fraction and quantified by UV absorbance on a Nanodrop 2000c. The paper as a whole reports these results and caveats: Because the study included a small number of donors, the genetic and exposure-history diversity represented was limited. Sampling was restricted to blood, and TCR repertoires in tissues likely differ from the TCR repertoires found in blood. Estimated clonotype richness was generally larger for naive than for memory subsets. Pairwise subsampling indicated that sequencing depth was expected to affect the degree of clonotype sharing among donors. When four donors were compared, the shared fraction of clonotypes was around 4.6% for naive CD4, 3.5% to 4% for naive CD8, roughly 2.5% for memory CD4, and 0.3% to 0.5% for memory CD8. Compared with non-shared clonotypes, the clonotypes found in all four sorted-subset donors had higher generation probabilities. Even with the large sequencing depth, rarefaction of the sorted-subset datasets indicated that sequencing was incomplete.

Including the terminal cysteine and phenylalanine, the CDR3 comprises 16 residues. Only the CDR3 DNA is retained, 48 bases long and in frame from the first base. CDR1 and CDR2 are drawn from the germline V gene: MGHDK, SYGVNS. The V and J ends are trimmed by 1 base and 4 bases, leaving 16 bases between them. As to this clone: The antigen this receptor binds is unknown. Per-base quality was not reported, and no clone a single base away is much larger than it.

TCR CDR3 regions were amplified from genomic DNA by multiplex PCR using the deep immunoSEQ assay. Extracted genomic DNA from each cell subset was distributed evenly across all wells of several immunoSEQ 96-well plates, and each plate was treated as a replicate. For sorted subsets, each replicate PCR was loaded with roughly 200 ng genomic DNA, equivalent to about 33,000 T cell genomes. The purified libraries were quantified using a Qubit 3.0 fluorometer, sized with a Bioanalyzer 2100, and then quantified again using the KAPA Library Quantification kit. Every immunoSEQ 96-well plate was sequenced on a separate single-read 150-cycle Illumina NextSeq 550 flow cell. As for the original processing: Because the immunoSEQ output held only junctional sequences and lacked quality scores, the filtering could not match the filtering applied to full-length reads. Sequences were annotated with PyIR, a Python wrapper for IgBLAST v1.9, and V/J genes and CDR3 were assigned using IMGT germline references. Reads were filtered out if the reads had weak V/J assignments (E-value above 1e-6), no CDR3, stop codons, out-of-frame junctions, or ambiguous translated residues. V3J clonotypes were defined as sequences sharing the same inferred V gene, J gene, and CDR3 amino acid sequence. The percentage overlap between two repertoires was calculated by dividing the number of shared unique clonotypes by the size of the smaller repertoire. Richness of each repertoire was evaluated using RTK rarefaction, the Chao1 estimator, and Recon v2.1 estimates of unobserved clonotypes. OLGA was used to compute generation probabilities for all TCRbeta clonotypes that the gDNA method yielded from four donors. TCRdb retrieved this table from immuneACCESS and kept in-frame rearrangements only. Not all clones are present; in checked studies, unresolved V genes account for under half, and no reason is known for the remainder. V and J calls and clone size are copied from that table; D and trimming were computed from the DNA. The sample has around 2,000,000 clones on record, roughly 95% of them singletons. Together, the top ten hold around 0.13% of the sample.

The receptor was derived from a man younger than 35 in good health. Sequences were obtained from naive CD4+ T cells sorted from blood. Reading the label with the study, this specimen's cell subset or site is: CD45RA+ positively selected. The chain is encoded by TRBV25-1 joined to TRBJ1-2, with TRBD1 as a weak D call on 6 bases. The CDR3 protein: CASSESSGARSYGYTF. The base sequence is TGTGCCAGCAGTGAATCCTCAGGGGCGCGTAGCTATGGCTACACCTTC.